The clone carrying this T cell receptor (beta chain) was seen a few times. The antigen is undetermined. The CDR3 sequence is 16 residues long. The germline gives CDR1 MNHEY, CDR2 SMNVEV (reference sequence). V trimming: 4 bases; J trimming: 0 bases; junction bases outside the gene matches: 7. The PCR employed 60 Vbeta primers together with 13 Jbeta primers. Some clones are missing from TCRdb's copy, which holds only in-frame ones; the method was immunoSEQ multiplex PCR. The sample shows over 80,000 clones, 76% of them seen only once. The sample is drawn from a study of cytomegalovirus exposure and HLA in healthy donors. Overall study context: When 398 donors were genotyped, roughly four fifths of them were found to fall in the Caucasian-associated ancestry cluster.

General study results and limits: Listed as cytomegalovirus-associated were more than 150 TCR beta chains.

Those who donated were healthy bone marrow donors. The chain recombines TRBV27 with TRBJ2-3, with 7 positions matching TRBD1. Sequencing input: PBMCs. The sequence was collected from a man in his forties in good health and CMV-seronegative. The DNA for the CDR3 is TGTGCCAGCAGTTCCCTTAGGGGGCGTAGCACAGATACGCAGTATTTT. Amino acid sequence: CASSSLRGRSTDTQYF.